Listed here are 20 T cell receptor beta chains from one sample, sequenced in a study of T cell clusters in autoimmune cytopenias. TRB was amplified from about 270 ng of peripheral blood genomic DNA per sample. TRB rearrangements were amplified by touch-down multiplex PCR with mixed TRB-A/B primers. TCRdb reprocessed the multiplex PCR reads, keeping one entry per CDR3 protein, no DNA. Its listing shows several thousand distinct CDR3 sequences. The sample was also reused in another study, on T cell repertoires in aging, cancer and after chemotherapy.

Sequences were obtained from peripheral blood. The origin of the receptors is a human donor in good health.

The chain couples TRBV7-3 to TRBJ2-1. Germline values: CDR1 SGHTA, CDR2 FQGTGA. This CDR3 is built from 11 residues. CDR3: CASSRGNEQFF.

This clonotype counts as medium-sized by frequency. This sequence joins TRBV13 and TRBJ2-2; TCRdb reports TRBD1, a call that lacks DNA to check it against. The CDR3 is made up of 15 amino acids. Germline-derived CDR1 and CDR2 are PRHDT and FYEKMQ (reference sequence). The CDR3 is CASPGQGRISGELFF.

The gene calls are TRBV27 and TRBJ1-5. Germline CDR1 is MNHEY and CDR2 is SMNVEV (reference sequence). The CDR3 covers 14 residues. The CDR3 here is CASSLRQNNQPQHF.

The V call is TRBV12-3 or TRBV12-4, the J call TRBJ1-1. The CDR3 extends over 15 amino acids. CDR3 protein: CASSQETRMNTEAFF.

V usage is TRBV20-1 and J usage is TRBJ2-7; TCRdb's D gene call, TRBD1, goes unchecked for lack of DNA. Germline loops: CDR1 DFQATT, CDR2 SNEGSKA (reference sequence). This CDR3 has 16 residues. CDR3 in amino acids: CSATGAPGQGSYEQYF.

V usage is TRBV19 and J usage is TRBJ1-1. This CDR3 comprises 16 residues. Germline CDR1 is LNHDA and CDR2 is SQIVND (reference sequence). The CDR3 loop is CASSMWPESMNTEAFF.

The gene calls are TRBV28 and TRBJ2-1. CDR1 is MDHEN, CDR2 SYDVKM, per germline. The CDR3 spans 13 residues. This CDR3 reads CASSLFSYNEQFF.

The chain has TRBV5-1 and TRBJ2-2; TCRdb designates TRBD1, a call that cannot be tested without DNA. Germline CDR1 and CDR2: SGHRS and YFSETQ. The CDR3 length is 14 residues. Here the CDR3 reads CASRGDGFTGELFF.

This clonotype registers medium-sized by frequency. The chain carries TRBV5-5 and TRBJ2-6; TCRdb outputs TRBD1, but without DNA this stays unchecked. Per germline, CDR1 SGHKS and CDR2 YYEKEE (reference sequence). CDR3 length: 20 residues. CDR3 residues: CASSLVGTAMTFSGANVLTF.

The V and J genes are TRBV11-2 and TRBJ1-2. This CDR3 contains 15 residues. CDR1 SGHAT and CDR2 FQNNGV come from the germline V gene. CDR3: CASSLARIVNYGYTF. The full variable domain, rest sourced from reference TRBV11-2 and TRBJ1-2, is EAGVAQSPRYKIIEKRQSVAFWCNPISGHATLYWYQQILGQGPKLLIQFQNNGVVDDSQLPKDRFSAERLKGVDSTLKIQPAKLEDSAVYLCASSLARIVNYGYTFGSGTRLTVV.

This rearrangement joins TRBV6-1 to TRBJ1-1. CDR3 length: 14 residues. Per germline, CDR1 MNHNS and CDR2 SASEGT. CDR3 in amino acids: CASRVQGPNTEAFF.

The chain employs TRBV7-9 and TRBJ1-1. CDR3 length: 13 residues. Germline lookup yields CDR1 SEHNR and CDR2 FQNEAQ (reference sequence). CDR3 region: CASTPPVGAGAFF.

The chain combines TRBV6-6 with TRBJ1-4. Per germline, CDR1 MNHNY and CDR2 SVGAGI (reference sequence). CDR3 length: 17 amino acids. The CDR3 here is CASSYSSTGAKNEKLFF.

The J gene is TRBJ2-7, the V gene TRBV5-4; TCRdb's assignment of TRBD2 cannot be checked, as there is no DNA. Germline CDR1 SGHNT, CDR2 YYREEE (reference sequence). The CDR3 sequence is 14 residues long. CDR3 in amino acids: CASSSSGSSYEQYF. Combining the CDR3 with reference TRBV5-4 and TRBJ2-7 gives the whole variable domain ETGVTQSPTHLIKTRGQQVTLRCSSQSGHNTVSWYQQALGQGPQFIFQYYREEENGRGNFPPRFSGLQFPNYSSELNVNALELDDSALYLCASSSSGSSYEQYFGPGTRLTVT.

This clonotype registers medium-sized by frequency. The J gene is TRBJ2-2, the V gene TRBV6-2 or TRBV6-3; TCRdb returns TRBD2, unconfirmable since there is no DNA. CDR1 and CDR2 from the germline V gene are MNHEY and SVGEGT. CDR3 length equals 16 residues. This CDR3 reads CASSQWTSGITGELFF.

The V gene is TRBV6-6, the J gene TRBJ1-6; the TCRdb D gene call, TRBD1, has no DNA to confirm it. Germline assignment: CDR1 MNHNY and CDR2 SVGAGI (reference sequence). The CDR3 consists of 16 residues. CDR3: CASSYMRGLDNSPLHF.

The chain has TRBV5-1 and TRBJ2-5; TCRdb's D call of TRBD2 is untestable without DNA. The CDR3 has 16 residues. Germline loops: CDR1 SGHRS, CDR2 YFSETQ. CDR3 residues: CASSLAGGGPQETQYF.

The V and J genes are TRBV6-5 and TRBJ1-1. Germline-derived CDR1 and CDR2 are MNHEY and SVGAGI. This CDR3 has 14 residues. The CDR3: CASSYSISFVAAFF.

Considering frequency, this clonotype is medium-sized (0.01 to 0.1%). The gene calls are TRBV19 and TRBJ1-1. The CDR3 consists of 14 residues. Germline V CDR1 and CDR2: LNHDA, SQIVND (reference sequence). The CDR3: CASSISWTVREAFF.

The rearrangement joins TRBV20-1 to TRBJ2-3. In germline, CDR1 is DFQATT, CDR2 SNEGSKA (reference sequence). The CDR3 consists of 13 residues. The CDR3: CSASTVARDTQYF.